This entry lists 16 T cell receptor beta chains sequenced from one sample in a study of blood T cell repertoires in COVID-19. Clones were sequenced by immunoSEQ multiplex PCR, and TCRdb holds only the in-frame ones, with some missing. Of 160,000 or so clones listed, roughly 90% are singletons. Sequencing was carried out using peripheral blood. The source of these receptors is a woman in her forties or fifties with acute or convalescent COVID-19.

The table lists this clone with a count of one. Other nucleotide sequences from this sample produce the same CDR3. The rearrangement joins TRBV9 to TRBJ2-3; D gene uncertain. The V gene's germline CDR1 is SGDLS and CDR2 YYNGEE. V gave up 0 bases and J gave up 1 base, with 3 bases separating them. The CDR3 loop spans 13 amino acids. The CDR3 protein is CASSVGGTDTQYF. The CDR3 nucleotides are TGTGCCAGCAGCGTAGGCGGCACAGATACGCAGTATTTT.

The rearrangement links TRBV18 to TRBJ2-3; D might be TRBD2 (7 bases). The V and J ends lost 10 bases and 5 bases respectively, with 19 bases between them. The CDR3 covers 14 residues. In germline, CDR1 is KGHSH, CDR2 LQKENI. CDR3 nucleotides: TGTGCCATCAAATCCAGAAGGGGGGGAGATACGCAGTATTTT. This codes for CAIKSRRGGDTQYF.

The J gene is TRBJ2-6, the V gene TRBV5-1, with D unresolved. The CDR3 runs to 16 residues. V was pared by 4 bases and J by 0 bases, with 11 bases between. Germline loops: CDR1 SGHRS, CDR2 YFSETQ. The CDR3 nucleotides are TGCGCCAGCAGCATCGGGTCCCTCTCTGGGGCCAACGTCCTGACTTTC. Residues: CASSIGSLSGANVLTF.

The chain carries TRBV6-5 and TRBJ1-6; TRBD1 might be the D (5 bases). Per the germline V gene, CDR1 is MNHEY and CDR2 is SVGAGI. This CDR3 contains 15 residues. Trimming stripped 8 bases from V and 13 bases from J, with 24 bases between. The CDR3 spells CASSETGTLFKPLHF. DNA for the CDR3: TGTGCCAGCTCCGAGACCGGGACTCTCTTCAAGCCCCTCCACTTT.

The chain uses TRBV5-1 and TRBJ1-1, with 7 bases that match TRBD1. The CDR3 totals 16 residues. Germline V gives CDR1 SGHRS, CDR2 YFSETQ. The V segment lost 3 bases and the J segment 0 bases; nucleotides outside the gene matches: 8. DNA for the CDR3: TGCGCCAGCAGCTCCCGGACAGGAGTTATGAACACTGAAGCTTTCTTT. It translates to CASSSRTGVMNTEAFF.

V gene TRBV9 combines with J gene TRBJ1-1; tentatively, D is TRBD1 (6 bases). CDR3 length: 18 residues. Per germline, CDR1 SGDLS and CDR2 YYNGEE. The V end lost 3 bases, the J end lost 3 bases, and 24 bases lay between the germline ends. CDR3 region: CASSAIPGQKKRDTEAFF. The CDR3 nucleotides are TGTGCCAGCAGCGCAATCCCGGGACAAAAAAAAAGGGACACTGAAGCTTTCTTT.

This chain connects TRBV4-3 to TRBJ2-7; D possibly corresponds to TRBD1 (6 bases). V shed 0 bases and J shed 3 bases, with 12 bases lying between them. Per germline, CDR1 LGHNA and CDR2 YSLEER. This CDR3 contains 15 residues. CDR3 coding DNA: TGCGCCAGCAGCCAAGAGGGACACGGTGACTACGAGCAGTACTTC. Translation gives CASSQEGHGDYEQYF.

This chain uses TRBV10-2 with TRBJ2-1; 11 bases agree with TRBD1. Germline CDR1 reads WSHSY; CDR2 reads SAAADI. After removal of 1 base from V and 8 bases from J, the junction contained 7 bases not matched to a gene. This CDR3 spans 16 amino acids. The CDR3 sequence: CASSEFGQGARYEQFF. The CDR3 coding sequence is TGCGCCAGCAGTGAGTTTGGACAGGGGGCGAGATATGAGCAGTTCTTC.

The CDR3 bases are TGTGCCAGCAGTTACGGGGGGACCGGCTACACCTTC. Residues: CASSYGGTGYTF. The chain combines TRBV6-2 or TRBV6-3 with TRBJ1-2, with D possibly TRBD1 on 5 matching bases. Germline V CDR1 and CDR2: MNHEY, SVGEGT. There are 12 residues in the CDR3. Trimming cost V 2 bases and J 8 bases, with 9 bases left between them.

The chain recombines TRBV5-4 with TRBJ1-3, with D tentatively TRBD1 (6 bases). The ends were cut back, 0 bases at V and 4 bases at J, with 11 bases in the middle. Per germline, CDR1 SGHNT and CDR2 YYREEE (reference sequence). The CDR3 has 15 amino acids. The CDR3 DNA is TGTGCCAGCAGCTTGGTACAGGGTACCGGAAACACCATATATTTT. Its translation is CASSLVQGTGNTIYF.

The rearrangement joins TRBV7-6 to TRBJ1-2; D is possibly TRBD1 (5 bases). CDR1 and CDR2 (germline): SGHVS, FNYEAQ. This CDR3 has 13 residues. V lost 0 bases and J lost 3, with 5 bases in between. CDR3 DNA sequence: TGTGCCAGCAGCTTAGCAGGGGACTATGGCTACACCTTC. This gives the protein CASSLAGDYGYTF.

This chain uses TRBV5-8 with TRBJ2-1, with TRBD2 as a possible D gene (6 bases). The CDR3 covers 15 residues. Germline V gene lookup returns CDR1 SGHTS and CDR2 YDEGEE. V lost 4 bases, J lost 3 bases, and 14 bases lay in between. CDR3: CASSPAGTVYNEQFF. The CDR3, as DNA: TGTGCCAGCAGCCCGGCCGGGACTGTCTACAATGAGCAGTTCTTC.

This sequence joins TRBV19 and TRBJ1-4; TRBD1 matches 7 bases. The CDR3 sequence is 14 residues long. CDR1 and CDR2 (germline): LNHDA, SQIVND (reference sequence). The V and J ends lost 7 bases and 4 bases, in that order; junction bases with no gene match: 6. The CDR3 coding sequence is TGTGCCAGTACCGCGGGACAGCTTAATGAAAAACTGTTTTTT. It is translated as CASTAGQLNEKLFF.

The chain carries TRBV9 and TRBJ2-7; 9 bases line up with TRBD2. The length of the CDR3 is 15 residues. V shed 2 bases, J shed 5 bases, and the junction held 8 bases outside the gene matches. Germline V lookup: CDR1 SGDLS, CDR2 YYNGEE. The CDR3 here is CASSVSSGSWNEQYF. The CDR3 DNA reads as TGTGCCAGCAGCGTTAGTAGCGGGAGCTGGAACGAGCAGTACTTC. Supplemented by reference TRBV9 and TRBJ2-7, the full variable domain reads DSGVTQTPKHLITATGQRVTLRCSPRSGDLSVYWYQQSLDQGLQFLIQYYNGEERAKGNILERFSAQQFPDLHSELNLSSLELGDSALYFCASSVSSGSWNEQYFGPGTRLTVT.

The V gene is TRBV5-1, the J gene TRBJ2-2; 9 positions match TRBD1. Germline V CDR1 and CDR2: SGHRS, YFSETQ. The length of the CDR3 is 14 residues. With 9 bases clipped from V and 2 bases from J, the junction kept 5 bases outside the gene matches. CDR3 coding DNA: TGCGCCACCTCAACAGGGGGCAACACCGGGGAGCTGTTTTTT. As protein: CATSTGGNTGELFF.

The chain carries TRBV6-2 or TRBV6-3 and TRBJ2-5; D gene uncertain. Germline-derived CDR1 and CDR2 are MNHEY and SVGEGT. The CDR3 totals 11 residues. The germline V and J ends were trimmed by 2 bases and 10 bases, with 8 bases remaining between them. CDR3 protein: CASSYGLNQYF. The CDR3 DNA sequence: TGTGCCAGCAGTTACGGGCTGAACCAGTACTTC.